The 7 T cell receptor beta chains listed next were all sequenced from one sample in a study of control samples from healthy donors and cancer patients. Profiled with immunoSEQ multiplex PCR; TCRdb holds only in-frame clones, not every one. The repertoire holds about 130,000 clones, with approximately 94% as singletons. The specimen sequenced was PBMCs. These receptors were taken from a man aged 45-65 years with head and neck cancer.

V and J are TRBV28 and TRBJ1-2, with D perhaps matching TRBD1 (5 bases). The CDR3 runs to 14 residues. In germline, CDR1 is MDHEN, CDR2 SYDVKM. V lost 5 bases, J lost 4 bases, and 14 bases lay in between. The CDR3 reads CASSPQGLLYGYTF. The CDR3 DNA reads TGTGCCAGCAGTCCGCAGGGACTGCTCTATGGCTACACCTTC.

The CDR3 reads CASSTRTGELFF. CDR3 bases: TGTGCCAGCAGCACTAGAACCGGGGAGCTGTTTTTT. V is TRBV9 and J is TRBJ2-2, with a possible D match to TRBD2 (5 bases). Trimming stripped 4 bases from V and 5 bases from J, with 6 bases between. In germline, CDR1 is SGDLS, CDR2 YYNGEE. This CDR3 has 12 amino acids.

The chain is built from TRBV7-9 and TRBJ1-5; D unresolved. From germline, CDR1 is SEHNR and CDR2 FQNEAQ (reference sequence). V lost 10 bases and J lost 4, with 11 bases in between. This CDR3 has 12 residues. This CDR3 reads CATSPGNQPQHF. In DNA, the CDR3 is TGTGCCACCTCGCCCGGGAATCAGCCCCAGCATTTT. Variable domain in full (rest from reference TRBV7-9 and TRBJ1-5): DTGVSQNPRHKITKRGQNVTFRCDPISEHNRLYWYRQTLGQGPEFLTYFQNEAQLEKSRLLSDRFSAERPKGSFSTLEIQRTEQGDSAMYLCATSPGNQPQHFGDGTRLSIL.

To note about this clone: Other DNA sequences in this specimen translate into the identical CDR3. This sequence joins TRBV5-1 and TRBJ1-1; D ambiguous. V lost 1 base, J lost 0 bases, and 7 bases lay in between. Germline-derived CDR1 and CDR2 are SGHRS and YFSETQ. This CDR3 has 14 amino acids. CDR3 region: CASSLSGMNTEAFF. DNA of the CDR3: TGCGCCAGCAGCTTGAGCGGTATGAACACTGAAGCTTTCTTT.

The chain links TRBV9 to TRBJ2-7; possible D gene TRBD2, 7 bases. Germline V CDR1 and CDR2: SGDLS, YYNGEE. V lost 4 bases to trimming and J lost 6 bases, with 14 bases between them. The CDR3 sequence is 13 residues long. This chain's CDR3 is CASSSRGAGEQYF. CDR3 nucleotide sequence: TGTGCCAGCAGCTCTCGGGGGGCTGGCGAGCAGTACTTC. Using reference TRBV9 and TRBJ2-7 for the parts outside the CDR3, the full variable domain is DSGVTQTPKHLITATGQRVTLRCSPRSGDLSVYWYQQSLDQGLQFLIQYYNGEERAKGNILERFSAQQFPDLHSELNLSSLELGDSALYFCASSSRGAGEQYFGPGTRLTVT.

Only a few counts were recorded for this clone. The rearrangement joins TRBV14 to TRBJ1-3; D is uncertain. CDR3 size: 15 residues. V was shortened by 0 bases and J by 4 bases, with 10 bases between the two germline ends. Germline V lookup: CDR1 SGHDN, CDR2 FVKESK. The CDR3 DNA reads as TGTGCCAGCAGCCAAGATTTAGTCCAAGGAAACACCATATATTTT. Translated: CASSQDLVQGNTIYF. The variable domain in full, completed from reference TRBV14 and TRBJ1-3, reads EAGVTQFPSHSVIEKGQTVTLRCDPISGHDNLYWYRRVMGKEIKFLLHFVKESKQDESGMPNNRFLAERTGGTYSTLKVQPAELEDSGVYFCASSQDLVQGNTIYFGEGSWLTVV.

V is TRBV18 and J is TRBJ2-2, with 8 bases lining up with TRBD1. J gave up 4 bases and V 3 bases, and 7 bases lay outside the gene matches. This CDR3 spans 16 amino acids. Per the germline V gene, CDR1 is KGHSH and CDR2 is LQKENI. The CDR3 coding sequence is TGTGCCAGCTCACCGGTCGGCACAGGGGGCACCGGGGAGCTGTTTTTT. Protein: CASSPVGTGGTGELFF.